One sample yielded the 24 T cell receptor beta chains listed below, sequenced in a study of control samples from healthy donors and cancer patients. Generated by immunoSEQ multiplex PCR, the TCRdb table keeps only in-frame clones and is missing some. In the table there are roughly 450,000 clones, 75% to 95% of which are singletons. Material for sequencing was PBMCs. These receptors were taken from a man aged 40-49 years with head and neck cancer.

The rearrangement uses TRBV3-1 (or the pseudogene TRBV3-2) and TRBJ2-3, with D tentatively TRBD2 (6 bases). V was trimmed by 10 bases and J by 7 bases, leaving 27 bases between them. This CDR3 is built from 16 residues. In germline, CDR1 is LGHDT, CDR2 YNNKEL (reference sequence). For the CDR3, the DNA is TGTGCCAACAACAAGGCGGGGCCGCCTTTCTTTAATACGCAGTATTTT. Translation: CANNKAGPPFFNTQYF.

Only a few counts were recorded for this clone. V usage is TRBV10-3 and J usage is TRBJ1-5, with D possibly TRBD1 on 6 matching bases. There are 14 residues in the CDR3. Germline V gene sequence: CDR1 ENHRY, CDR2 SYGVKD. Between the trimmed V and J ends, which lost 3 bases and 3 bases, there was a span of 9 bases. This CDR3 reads CAISDWGANQPQHF. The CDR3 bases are TGTGCCATCAGTGACTGGGGGGCCAATCAGCCCCAGCATTTT.

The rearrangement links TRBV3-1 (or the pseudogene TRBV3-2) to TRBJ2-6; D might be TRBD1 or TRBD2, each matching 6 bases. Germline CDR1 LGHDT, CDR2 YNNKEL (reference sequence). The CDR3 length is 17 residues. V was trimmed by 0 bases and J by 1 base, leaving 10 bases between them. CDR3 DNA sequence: TGTGCCAGCAGCCAAGATGGGGGGCCGTCTGGGGCCAACGTCCTGACTTTC. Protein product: CASSQDGGPSGANVLTF.

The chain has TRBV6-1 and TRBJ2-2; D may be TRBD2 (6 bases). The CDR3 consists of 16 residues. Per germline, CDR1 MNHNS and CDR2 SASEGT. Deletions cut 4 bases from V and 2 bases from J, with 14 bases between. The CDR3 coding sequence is TGTGCCAGCAGTGTCACTCCCGGGGGAAACACCGGGGAGCTGTTTTTT. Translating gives CASSVTPGGNTGELFF.

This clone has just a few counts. The CDR3 spells CAWVMQGLGSYNEQFF. The CDR3 bases are TGTGCCTGGGTTATGCAGGGTCTGGGCTCCTACAATGAGCAGTTCTTC. The rearrangement uses TRBV30 and TRBJ2-1, with a possible D match to TRBD1 (5 bases). Germline CDR1 GTSNPN, CDR2 SVGIG (reference sequence). This CDR3 is built from 16 residues. V lost 5 bases, J lost 0 bases, and 17 bases lay in between.

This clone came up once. CDR3 sequence reads: CASSFFGGQGNGYTF. The CDR3 DNA is TGTGCCAGCAGCTTTTTCGGGGGACAGGGGAATGGCTACACCTTC. The gene calls are TRBV11-2 and TRBJ1-2; 10 positions agree with TRBD1. V shed 3 bases, J shed 6 bases, and the junction held 7 bases outside the gene matches. The CDR3 totals 15 residues. Germline loops: CDR1 SGHAT, CDR2 FQNNGV.

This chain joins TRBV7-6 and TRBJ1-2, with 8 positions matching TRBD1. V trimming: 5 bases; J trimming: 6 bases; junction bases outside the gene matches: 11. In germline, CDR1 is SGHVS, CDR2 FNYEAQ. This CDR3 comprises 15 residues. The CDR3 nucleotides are TGTGCCAGCAGCCCCACCCGACAGGGGAGGAATGGCTACACCTTC. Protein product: CASSPTRQGRNGYTF. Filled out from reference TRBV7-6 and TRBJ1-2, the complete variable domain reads GAGVSQSPRYKVTKRGQDVALRCDPISGHVSLYWYRQALGQGPEFLTYFNYEAQQDKSGLPNDRFSAERPEGSISTLTIQRTEQRDSAMYRCASSPTRQGRNGYTFGSGTRLTVV.

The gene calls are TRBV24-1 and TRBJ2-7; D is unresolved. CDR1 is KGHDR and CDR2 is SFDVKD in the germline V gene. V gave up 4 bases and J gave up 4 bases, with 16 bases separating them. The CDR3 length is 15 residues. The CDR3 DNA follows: TGTGCCACCAGTGACCCCCGTGGCAGTCAGTACGAGCAGTACTTC. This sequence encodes CATSDPRGSQYEQYF.

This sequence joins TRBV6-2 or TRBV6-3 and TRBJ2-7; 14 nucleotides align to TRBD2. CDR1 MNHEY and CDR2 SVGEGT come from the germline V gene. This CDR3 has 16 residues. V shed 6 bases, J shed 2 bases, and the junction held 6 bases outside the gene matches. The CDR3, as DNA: TGTGCCAGCAGCAACGGACTAGCGGGGGGCGCCTACGAGCAGTACTTC. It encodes CASSNGLAGGAYEQYF.

The CDR3, as DNA: TGTGCCAGCAGCGCACAGACACCGGGACAGCGCTCTGGGGCCAACGTCCTGACTTTC. Its translation is CASSAQTPGQRSGANVLTF. The rearrangement joins TRBV9 to TRBJ2-6, with 7 bases that match TRBD1. The CDR3 totals 19 residues. V lost 3 bases and J lost 0; bases outside the gene matches: 12. CDR1 is SGDLS and CDR2 is YYNGEE in the germline V gene.

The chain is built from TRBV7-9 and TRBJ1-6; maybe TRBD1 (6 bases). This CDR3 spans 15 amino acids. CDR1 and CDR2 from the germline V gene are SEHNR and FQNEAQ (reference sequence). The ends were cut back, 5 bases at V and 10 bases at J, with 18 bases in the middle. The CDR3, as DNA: TGTGCCAGCAGCCTCGACAGCCTAGGGGGGTCACCCCTCCACTTT. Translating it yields CASSLDSLGGSPLHF.

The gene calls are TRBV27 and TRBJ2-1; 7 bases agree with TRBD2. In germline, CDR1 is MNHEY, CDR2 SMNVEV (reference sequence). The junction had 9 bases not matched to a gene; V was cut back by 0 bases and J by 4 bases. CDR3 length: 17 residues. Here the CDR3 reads CASSLSRLAADYNEQFF. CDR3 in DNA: TGTGCCAGCAGTTTATCTCGGCTAGCGGCCGATTACAATGAGCAGTTCTTC.

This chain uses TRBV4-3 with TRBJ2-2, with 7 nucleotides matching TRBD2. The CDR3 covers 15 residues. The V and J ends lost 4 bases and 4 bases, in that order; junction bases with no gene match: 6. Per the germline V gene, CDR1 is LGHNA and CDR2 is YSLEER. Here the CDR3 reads CASSRETSRTGELFF. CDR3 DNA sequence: TGCGCCAGCAGCCGAGAGACTAGCCGCACCGGGGAGCTGTTTTTT.

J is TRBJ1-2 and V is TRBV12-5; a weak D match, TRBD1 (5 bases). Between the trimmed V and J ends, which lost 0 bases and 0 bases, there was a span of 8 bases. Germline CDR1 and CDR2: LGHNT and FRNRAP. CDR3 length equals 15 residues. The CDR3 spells CASGLVQGANYGYTF. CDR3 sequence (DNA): TGTGCTAGTGGTTTGGTCCAGGGAGCTAACTATGGCTACACCTTC.

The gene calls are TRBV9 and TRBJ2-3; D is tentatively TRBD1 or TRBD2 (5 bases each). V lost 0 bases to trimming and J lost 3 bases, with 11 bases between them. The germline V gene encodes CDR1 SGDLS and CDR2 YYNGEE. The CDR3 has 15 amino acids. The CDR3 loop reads CASSVGGVETDTQYF. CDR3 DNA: TGTGCCAGCAGCGTAGGAGGGGTCGAAACAGATACGCAGTATTTT.

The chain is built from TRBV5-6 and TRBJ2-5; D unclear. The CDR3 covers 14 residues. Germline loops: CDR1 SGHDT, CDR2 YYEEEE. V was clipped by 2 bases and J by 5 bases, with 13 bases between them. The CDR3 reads CASSFWAVGETQYF. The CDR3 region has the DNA TGTGCCAGCAGCTTTTGGGCGGTGGGGGAGACCCAGTACTTC.

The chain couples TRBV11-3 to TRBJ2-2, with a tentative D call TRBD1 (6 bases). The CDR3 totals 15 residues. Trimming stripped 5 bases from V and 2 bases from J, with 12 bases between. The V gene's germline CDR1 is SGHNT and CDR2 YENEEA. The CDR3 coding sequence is TGTGCCAGCAGCCCCGGGACATATAACACCGGGGAGCTGTTTTTT. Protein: CASSPGTYNTGELFF.

CDR3 sequence (DNA): TGTGCCAGCAGCTTGGGCGGGGGGGCCCCCAATGAGCAGTTCTTC. It is translated as CASSLGGGAPNEQFF. The chain carries TRBV11-3 and TRBJ2-1; TRBD2 agrees at 9 bases. Germline V gives CDR1 SGHNT, CDR2 YENEEA. The CDR3 runs 15 residues. The J segment lost 6 bases and the V segment lost 3 bases, leaving 6 bases of the junction unmatched. Full variable domain (remainder filled in from reference TRBV11-3 and TRBJ2-1): EAGVVQSPRYKIIEKKQPVAFWCNPISGHNTLYWYLQNLGQGPELLIRYENEEAVDDSQLPKDRFSAERLKGVDSTLKIQPAELGDSAVYLCASSLGGGAPNEQFFGPGTRLTVL.

The CDR3: CASSERQTLSSYNEQFF. In nucleotides, the CDR3 is TGTGCCAGCAGCGAACGACAGACGCTCAGCTCCTACAATGAGCAGTTCTTC. This chain links TRBV7-9 with TRBJ2-1; TRBD1 might be the D (5 bases). The CDR3 runs to 17 residues. Per germline, CDR1 SEHNR and CDR2 FQNEAQ (reference sequence). Deletions cut 5 bases from V and 0 bases from J, with 17 bases between. Based on the CDR3 plus reference TRBV7-9 and TRBJ2-1, the full variable domain is DTGVSQNPRHKITKRGQNVTFRCDPISEHNRLYWYRQTLGQGPEFLTYFQNEAQLEKSRLLSDRFSAERPKGSFSTLEIQRTEQGDSAMYLCASSERQTLSSYNEQFFGPGTRLTVL.

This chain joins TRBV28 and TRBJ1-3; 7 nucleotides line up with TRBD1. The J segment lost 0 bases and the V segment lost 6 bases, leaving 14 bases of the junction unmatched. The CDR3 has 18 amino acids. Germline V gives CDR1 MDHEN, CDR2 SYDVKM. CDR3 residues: CASSRPPDRTVSGNTIYF. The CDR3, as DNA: TGTGCCAGCAGCCGACCCCCGGACAGGACGGTCTCTGGAAACACCATATATTTT.

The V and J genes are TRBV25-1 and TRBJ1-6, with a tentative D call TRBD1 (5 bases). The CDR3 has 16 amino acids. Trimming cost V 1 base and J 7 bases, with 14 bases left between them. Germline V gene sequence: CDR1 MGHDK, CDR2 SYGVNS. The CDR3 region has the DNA TGTGCCAGCAGTGAATCCCCCGGCAGGGTGAATTCACCCCTCCACTTT. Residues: CASSESPGRVNSPLHF.

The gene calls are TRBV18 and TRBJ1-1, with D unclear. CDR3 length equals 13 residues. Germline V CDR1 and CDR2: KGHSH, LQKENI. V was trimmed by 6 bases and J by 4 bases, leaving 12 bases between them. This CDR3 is CASSPGSGTEAFF. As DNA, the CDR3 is TGTGCCAGCTCCCCCGGGTCGGGCACTGAAGCTTTCTTT.

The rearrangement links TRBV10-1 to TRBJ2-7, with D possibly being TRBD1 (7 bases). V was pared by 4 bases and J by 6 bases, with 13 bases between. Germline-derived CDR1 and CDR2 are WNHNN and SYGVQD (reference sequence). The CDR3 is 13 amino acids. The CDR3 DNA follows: TGCGCCAGCAGTGGACAGGGAGGTGGCGAGCAGTACTTC. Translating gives CASSGQGGGEQYF.

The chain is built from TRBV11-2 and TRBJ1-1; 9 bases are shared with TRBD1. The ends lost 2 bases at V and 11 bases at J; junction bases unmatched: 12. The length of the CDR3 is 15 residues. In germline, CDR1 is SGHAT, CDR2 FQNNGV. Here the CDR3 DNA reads TGTGCCAGCAGCTTAATACAGGGGGCTTCCACTGGGGCTTTCTTT. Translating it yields CASSLIQGASTGAFF.